This T cell receptor beta chain originates from a study of blood T cell repertoires in COVID-19. Across the whole study: In each case, the material was cDNA or gDNA derived from T cells, B-cell-depleted T cells, or PBMCs.

Sequencing used immunoSEQ multiplex PCR; TCRdb keeps in-frame clones, though not all of them. The sample lists 400,000 to 550,000 clones, roughly 91% seen once, with about 4.5% in the top ten. V was shortened by 7 bases and J by 1 base, with 16 bases between the two germline ends. The CDR3 contains 14 residues. CDR1 is GTSNPN, CDR2 SVGIG, per germline (reference sequence). The rearrangement joins TRBV30 to TRBJ1-1; possibly TRBD1 for D (6 bases). Sequencing used peripheral blood. This TCR derives from a woman aged 25 to 39 with acute or convalescent COVID-19. This chain's CDR3 is CALRKQGQNTEAFF. Here the CDR3 DNA reads TGTGCCTTGAGGAAACAGGGCCAGAACACTGAAGCTTTCTTT.